This T cell receptor (beta chain) was found in a study of T cells after yellow fever vaccination. A universal primer site and UMIs were added as TCR cDNA was made by 5'RACE template switching. TCRdb re-called the 5' RACE reads with MiXCR, one entry per CDR3 protein. This table holds hundreds of thousands of distinct CDR3 sequences, roughly 13% found once. V lost 5 bases and J lost 5, with 12 bases in between. CDR1 KGHSH and CDR2 LQKENI come from the germline V gene. CDR3 length: 13 residues. This clonotype came up a few times. The specimen comprised PBMCs, sampled on the day of the yellow fever booster vaccination. This clonotype originated in a man aged 30 to 39 who received the YFV17D yellow fever vaccine. The rearrangement uses TRBV18 and TRBJ2-5; tentatively, D is TRBD1 or TRBD2 (6 bases each). In DNA, the CDR3 is TGTGCCAGCTCAGACGGGGGCCGGGAGACCCAGTACTTC. It is translated as CASSDGGRETQYF.